This TCR beta chain was identified during a study of OX40 agonist ivuxolimab in advanced cancers. Study context: The patients received agonistic anti-OX40 (CD134) antibody ivuxolimab. Among those treated, three patients had partial responses, one with hepatocellular carcinoma and two with cutaneous melanoma. Overall study findings and caveats: Clonal expansion from baseline to week 6 occurred in both CD4+ and CD8+ T cells. Partial responders dosed at 0.1-3.0 mg/kg displayed clonal expansion ranking among the lowest.

The CDR3 is 16 residues long. V dropped 1 base and J dropped 5; count of bases not matched to a gene: 1. Germline values: CDR1 SGHVS, CDR2 FQNEAQ. A word on this clone: Its antigen is not identified.

Sequencing was performed with immunoSEQ multiplex PCR; in TCRdb, only in-frame clones are kept and a portion is missing. The sample includes about 77,000 clones, more than 75% seen only once; the top ten take more than 0.5%. The chain has TRBV7-8 and TRBJ2-1, with 14 bases matching TRBD2. Sequences were derived from CD4+ or CD8+ T cells sorted from blood, sampled in a trial of the OX40 agonist ivuxolimab. This TCR came from an adult with an advanced solid tumor such as melanoma, head and neck, liver or kidney cancer. DNA of the CDR3: TGTGCCAGCAGCTTAGGACTAGCGGGGGGGAACAATGAGCAGTTCTTC. Residues: CASSLGLAGGNNEQFF.